The 24 T cell receptor beta chains listed next were all sequenced from one sample in a study of T cells in Graves' hyperthyroidism and ophthalmopathy (dated by TCRdb to about 2019). Libraries were constructed by multiplex PCR. Sequencing used an Illumina HiSeq 2000. The TCR beta CDR3 regions were amplified from the RNA transcripts. For the first round of RT-PCR on the TCR CDR3, the HTBI primer set was used together with the Qiagen OneStep RT-PCR kit. TCRdb handled the public reads itself, with Q25 trimming in fastp and clone calling in MiXCR, and kept productive beta chains. Rows are combined by CDR3 protein, so each entry shows the most common genes and DNA. The sample table contains over 250,000 distinct CDR3 sequences; only one count was recorded for roughly an eighth of them. Approximately 35% of the sample belongs to the ten largest clones. Input material: blood. These receptors came from a woman between 40 and 50 years old with Graves' ophthalmopathy.

This clonotype was seen a few times. A much larger clone is a single base away; this may be a read error. The chain is built from TRBV12-3 or TRBV12-4 and TRBJ2-3; D is ambiguous. The CDR3 totals 12 residues. V was pared by 3 bases and J by 8 bases, with 9 bases between. The CDR3 nucleotides are TGTGCCAGCAGTTTGATGGCAGGTACGCAGTATTTT. This gives the protein CASSLMAGTQYF.

This clonotype was seen only a few times. V gene TRBV18 combines with J gene TRBJ2-7; D not resolved. The CDR3 is made up of 12 amino acids. Germline V gives CDR1 KGHSH, CDR2 LQKENI. V lost 5 bases and J 2 bases, leaving 7 bases between the germline ends. As DNA, the CDR3 is TGTGCCAGCTCAAACAGTCCCTACGAGCAGTACTTC. Protein: CASSNSPYEQYF.

This clonotype was seen at least ten times. The V and J genes are TRBV28 and TRBJ2-1, with D possibly matching TRBD2 (6 bases). The CDR3 is made up of 17 amino acids. Trimming removed 3 bases from V and 4 bases from J, with 19 bases in between. Germline loops: CDR1 MDHEN, CDR2 SYDVKM. This CDR3 is CASSFWGGAGKYNEQFF. CDR3 DNA: TGTGCCAGCAGTTTTTGGGGCGGGGCAGGCAAATACAATGAGCAGTTCTTC. Based on the CDR3 plus reference TRBV28 and TRBJ2-1, the full variable domain is DVKVTQSSRYLVKRTGEKVFLECVQDMDHENMFWYRQDPGLGLRLIYFSYDVKMKEKGDIPEGYSVSREKKERFSLILESASTNQTSMYLCASSFWGGAGKYNEQFFGPGTRLTVL.

J is TRBJ2-7 and V is TRBV11-1; weak D call: TRBD2 (6 bases). CDR1 is SGHAT, CDR2 FQDESV, per germline (reference sequence). Trimming took off 4 bases at V and 0 bases at J, with 25 bases between the two ends. The length of the CDR3 is 19 residues. CDR3 protein: CASSWGARRAGSGSYEQYF. CDR3 sequence (DNA): TGTGCCAGCAGCTGGGGAGCTCGTCGTGCGGGATCGGGCTCCTACGAGCAGTACTTC. Full variable domain (remainder filled in from reference TRBV11-1 and TRBJ2-7): EAEVAQSPRYKITEKSQAVAFWCDPISGHATLYWYRQILGQGPELLVQFQDESVVDDSQLPKDRFSAERLKGVDSTLKIQPAELGDSAMYLCASSWGARRAGSGSYEQYFGPGTRLTVT.

This clonotype occurred many times. J is TRBJ2-2 and V is TRBV6-1; D unresolved. V lost 1 base and J 3 bases, leaving 18 bases between the germline ends. The CDR3 is made up of 18 amino acids. Germline CDR1 reads MNHNS; CDR2 reads SASEGT. The CDR3 region is CASSEVGRVIIDTGELFF. The CDR3 nucleotides are TGTGCCAGCAGTGAAGTAGGAAGGGTTATAATCGACACCGGGGAGCTGTTTTTT.

The table lists this clonotype with many counts. The chain employs TRBV20-1 and TRBJ2-7; 7 positions agree with TRBD1. Germline assignment: CDR1 DFQATT and CDR2 SNEGSKA (reference sequence). J lost 2 bases, V lost 4 bases, and 5 bases had no gene match. The CDR3 runs to 13 residues. CDR3 loop: CSATTGLTYEQYF. CDR3 nucleotide sequence: TGCAGTGCTACGACAGGGCTCACCTACGAGCAGTACTTC.

The table lists this clonotype with many counts. The chain employs TRBV6-1 and TRBJ2-7; D is undetermined. Per germline, CDR1 MNHNS and CDR2 SASEGT. Trimming removed 3 bases at V and 0 bases at J, with 9 bases between. There are 14 residues in the CDR3. The CDR3 DNA follows: TGTGCCAGCAGTGATTACCAAAACTCCTACGAGCAGTACTTC. Its translation: CASSDYQNSYEQYF.

A few counts support this clonotype. J is TRBJ2-3 and V is TRBV5-1; 12 bases match TRBD2. CDR1 is SGHRS, CDR2 YFSETQ, per germline. The CDR3 spans 17 residues. Losses at the gene ends were 3 bases for V and 0 bases for J; bases not matched to a gene: 5. The CDR3 DNA follows: TGCGCCAGCAGCTGGACACTAGCGGGGGGTAGCACAGATACGCAGTATTTT. It codes for CASSWTLAGGSTDTQYF.

The genes are TRBV20-1 and TRBJ2-1, with TRBD2 as a possible D gene (5 bases). The V gene lost 1 base and the J gene lost 0 bases, with 19 bases spanning the gap. The germline gives CDR1 DFQATT, CDR2 SNEGSKA (reference sequence). The CDR3 extends over 18 amino acids. CDR3 protein: CSARGDLVERSSYNEQFF. For the CDR3, the DNA is TGCAGTGCTAGAGGTGATCTGGTGGAGCGGAGCTCCTACAATGAGCAGTTCTTC.

This clonotype showed up many times. The chain carries TRBV20-1 and TRBJ1-1; D remains ambiguous. V lost 1 base to trimming and J lost 5 bases, with 11 bases between them. The CDR3 is 13 amino acids. Germline lookup yields CDR1 DFQATT and CDR2 SNEGSKA (reference sequence). This CDR3 is CSARAPSQTEAFF. CDR3 in DNA: TGCAGTGCTAGAGCTCCCAGTCAAACTGAAGCTTTCTTT.

This clonotype came up many times. The chain couples TRBV7-9 to TRBJ1-1; D uncertain. CDR3 length: 13 residues. Germline V CDR1 and CDR2: SEHNR, FQNEAQ (reference sequence). Trimming took 5 bases from V and 9 from J, leaving 16 bases between them. Written as DNA, the CDR3 is TGTGCCAGCAGCCCCCACGCGGATATCAAAGCTTTCTTT. Translating gives CASSPHADIKAFF.

The rearrangement joins TRBV9 to TRBJ2-1; 8 positions match TRBD2. V lost 7 bases to trimming and J lost 2 bases; unmatched junction nucleotides: 11. Germline V gene sequence: CDR1 SGDLS, CDR2 YYNGEE. The CDR3 covers 16 residues. The CDR3 here is CASAGTRRAPYNEQFF. The CDR3 DNA reads TGTGCCAGCGCCGGGACTAGAAGGGCGCCCTACAATGAGCAGTTCTTC.

This clonotype was counted ten times or more. The chain is built from TRBV12-5 and TRBJ1-2, with 8 bases matching TRBD1. Germline CDR1 is LGHNT and CDR2 is FRNRAP. The CDR3 length is 15 residues. V trimming: 0 bases; J trimming: 3 bases; junction bases outside the gene matches: 3. DNA of the CDR3: TGTGCTAGTGGTTTGGTAGTGGGACAGGACTATGGCTACACCTTC. It translates to CASGLVVGQDYGYTF.

Ten or more counts support this clonotype. The gene calls are TRBV20-1 and TRBJ2-3; either TRBD1 or TRBD2 may fit D (5 bases each). The CDR3 spans 16 residues. Trimming removed 3 bases from V and 1 base from J, with 17 bases in between. In germline, CDR1 is DFQATT, CDR2 SNEGSKA (reference sequence). The CDR3: CSARTTSGFGTDTQYF. CDR3 bases: TGCAGTGCTAGGACTACTTCAGGGTTTGGCACAGATACGCAGTATTTT.

In regard to this clonotype: A read error may explain this, as a much larger clone is one base away. The V and J genes are TRBV19 and TRBJ1-1; unclear D gene. The CDR3 has 13 residues. In germline, CDR1 is LNHDA, CDR2 SQIVND (reference sequence). CDR3 sequence (DNA): TGTGCCAGTAGTAGTGTCTTGAACACTGTAGCTTTCTTT. It specifies CASSSVLNTVAFF.

This clonotype was counted many times. V and J are TRBV12-3 or TRBV12-4 and TRBJ2-3, with D unclear. The CDR3 contains 13 residues. V lost 7 bases and J lost 2, with 10 bases in between. Here the CDR3 reads CASTFIPTDTQYF. The CDR3 nucleotides read TGTGCCAGCACCTTTATCCCCACAGATACGCAGTATTTT.

This clonotype has at least ten counts. This chain links TRBV6-2 or TRBV6-3 with TRBJ2-1; D gene uncertain. The germline gives CDR1 MNHEY, CDR2 SVGEGT. The germline V and J ends were trimmed by 5 bases and 7 bases, with 12 bases remaining between them. This CDR3 spans 13 amino acids. The CDR3 loop reads CASSVPNGNEQFF. CDR3 DNA: TGTGCCAGCAGTGTTCCTAATGGGAATGAGCAGTTCTTC.

To note about this clonotype: A read error is possible here, since a much larger clone lies one base away. The chain has TRBV6-1 and TRBJ1-4; no reliable D call. Trimming removed 3 bases at V and 0 bases at J, with 2 bases between. Germline lookup yields CDR1 MNHNS and CDR2 SASEGT. The CDR3 is made up of 13 amino acids. CDR3 DNA: TGTGCCAGCAGTGACACAACTAATGAAAAACTGTTTTTT. This translates into CASSDTTNEKLFF.

Of note for this clonotype: One end of the junction varies from germline; a read error may be responsible. The gene calls are TRBV20-1 and TRBJ2-2; 7 nucleotides agree with TRBD2. The CDR3 is made up of 13 amino acids. Germline V gene lookup returns CDR1 DFQATT and CDR2 SNEGSKA (reference sequence). The CDR3 region is CSAREGTRGEPFF. In DNA form, the CDR3 reads TGCAGTGCTAGAGAGGGGACTCGGGGGGAGCCGTTTTTT.

The V call is TRBV5-4, the J call TRBJ1-1; no reliable D call. CDR1 and CDR2 from the germline V gene are SGHNT and YYREEE (reference sequence). The CDR3 is 16 residues long. Trimming left V 3 bases short and J 1 base short, with 16 bases between. The CDR3 loop is CASSSRSNSENTEAFF. In DNA form, the CDR3 reads TGTGCCAGCAGCTCCCGGTCAAACTCAGAGAACACTGAAGCTTTCTTT.

This clonotype was observed a handful of times. V usage is TRBV7-9 and J usage is TRBJ2-3; 7 bases are a match to TRBD2. The CDR3 spans 15 residues. CDR1 and CDR2 (germline): SEHNR, FQNEAQ (reference sequence). After removal of 0 bases from V and 7 bases from J, the junction contained 7 bases not matched to a gene. CDR3 region: CASSLAGRETNTQYF. In DNA, the CDR3 is TGTGCCAGCAGCTTAGCGGGGCGGGAGACGAATACGCAGTATTTT. The complete variable domain, with remaining parts taken from reference TRBV7-9 and TRBJ2-3, reads DTGVSQNPRHKITKRGQNVTFRCDPISEHNRLYWYRQTLGQGPEFLTYFQNEAQLEKSRLLSDRFSAERPKGSFSTLEIQRTEQGDSAMYLCASSLAGRETNTQYFGPGTRLTVL.

In its sample, this clonotype was seen a few times. V and J are TRBV24-1 and TRBJ2-1; tentatively, D is TRBD1 or TRBD2 (6 bases each). CDR3 length: 14 residues. V shed 3 bases and J shed 8 bases, with 13 bases lying between them. The germline CDR1 and CDR2 sequences are KGHDR and SFDVKD. The CDR3 sequence is CATSDLGGGYEQFF. In DNA form, the CDR3 reads TGTGCCACCAGTGATCTAGGGGGAGGATATGAGCAGTTCTTC.

The V gene is TRBV5-1, the J gene TRBJ2-3; D may be TRBD2 (6 bases). The V end lost 5 bases, the J end lost 0 bases, and 13 bases lay between the germline ends. This CDR3 region has 15 residues. Germline CDR1 is SGHRS and CDR2 is YFSETQ. The CDR3 here is CASRRDLSSTDTQYF. Here the CDR3 DNA reads TGCGCCAGCAGGCGGGACCTCAGTAGCACAGATACGCAGTATTTT.

There are many counts of this clonotype. This chain links TRBV28 with TRBJ2-7; 8 bases map to TRBD2. The V segment lost 6 bases and the J segment 4 bases; nucleotides outside the gene matches: 8. CDR3 length: 14 amino acids. Germline loops: CDR1 MDHEN, CDR2 SYDVKM. The CDR3 sequence: CASRESGSLYEQYF. The CDR3 DNA sequence: TGTGCCAGCAGAGAAAGCGGGAGCTTGTACGAGCAGTACTTC.